Shown below are 3 T cell receptor beta chains from a single sample sequenced in a study of OX40 agonist ivuxolimab in advanced cancers. The repertoire was sequenced with immunoSEQ multiplex PCR; TCRdb's copy has only in-frame clones and lacks some. The profile shows about 35,000 clones, around 70% of them singletons. This specimen was CD4+ or CD8+ T cells sorted from blood, taken in a trial of the OX40 agonist ivuxolimab. The receptors were gathered from an adult with an advanced solid tumor such as melanoma, head and neck, liver or kidney cancer.

The chain uses TRBV2 and TRBJ1-6; D call uncertain. The V and J ends lost 6 bases and 19 bases respectively, with 22 bases between them. Germline V gene lookup returns CDR1 SNHLY and CDR2 FYNNEI. This CDR3 has 13 amino acids. The CDR3 DNA reads TGTGCCAGCAGCTTCCAGCCCGATACCGTCACTCACTTT. Protein: CASSFQPDTVTHF. Using reference TRBV2 and TRBJ1-6 for the parts outside the CDR3, the full variable domain is EPEVTQTPSHQVTQMGQEVILRCVPISNHLYFYWYRQILGQKVEFLVSFYNNEISEKSEIFDDQFSVERPDGSNFTLKIRSTKLEDSAMYFCASSFQPDTVTHFGNGTRLTVT.

This sequence joins TRBV10-3 and TRBJ2-3, with D perhaps matching TRBD1 (6 bases). The germline CDR1 and CDR2 sequences are ENHRY and SYGVKD. V was trimmed by 7 bases and J by 5 bases, leaving 13 bases between them. The CDR3 is made up of 13 amino acids. CDR3 nucleotides: TGTGCCATCAAATTATCAGGGGAAGATACGCAGTATTTT. Its protein product is CAIKLSGEDTQYF.

The CDR3 sequence is CASSIGAGFDEQYF. CDR3 coding DNA: TGTGCCAGTAGTATTGGGGCGGGGTTTGACGAGCAGTACTTC. The V and J genes are TRBV19 and TRBJ2-7; TRBD2 is a possible D gene (6 bases). V dropped 3 bases and J dropped 5 bases, with 14 bases sitting between them. This CDR3 is 14 amino acids long. Germline CDR1 is LNHDA and CDR2 is SQIVND (reference sequence).